This passage covers 18 T cell receptor beta chains from one sample sequenced in a study of CD8 T cells in ankylosing spondylitis. Study results and caveats: Eight or nine highly homologous variants formed a TCR beta motif that appeared characteristic of ankylosing spondylitis blood.

One entry per CDR3 protein results from TCRdb running MiXCR on the 5' RACE reads. The table shows about 500,000 distinct CDR3 sequences, with less than 6% occurring only once. Which antigens these TCRs recognize remains unknown. The specimen was blood, either unsorted or a sorted T cell fraction (not recorded which). These receptors all stem from a male donor with ankylosing spondylitis.

This clonotype showed up just a few times. The chain joins TRBV7-6 to TRBJ2-1; 11 nucleotides line up with TRBD2. From germline, CDR1 is SGHVS and CDR2 FNYEAQ. The CDR3 sequence is 16 residues long. J gave up 6 bases and V 1 base, and 5 bases lay outside the gene matches. The CDR3 reads CASSLGSGGDLNEQFF. The DNA for the CDR3 is TGTGCCAGCAGCTTAGGTAGCGGGGGGGACCTCAATGAGCAGTTCTTC.

This clonotype was detected many times. The germline gene is not matched at one end of the junction; a read error may be the cause. The chain is built from TRBV5-1 and TRBJ2-6, with D unclear. The germline CDR1 and CDR2 sequences are SGHRS and YFSETQ. The CDR3 totals 13 residues. In DNA form, the CDR3 reads TGTGCCAGCAGTTTAGCTGGGGCCAACGTCCTGACTTTC. Residues: CASSLAGANVLTF.

At least ten counts were recorded for this clonotype. The V gene is TRBV12-3 or TRBV12-4, the J gene TRBJ1-2; D is ambiguous. The CDR3 is 13 amino acids. The V end was cut by 5 bases, the J end by 8 bases, with 15 bases between. This chain's CDR3 is CASSPQSAKGYTF. Here the CDR3 DNA reads TGTGCCAGCAGTCCACAGTCTGCAAAAGGCTACACCTTC.

The rearrangement uses TRBV7-2 and TRBJ2-2; 13 bases align to TRBD2. The CDR3 spans 16 residues. Looked up from germline, CDR1 is SGHTA and CDR2 is FQGNSA. The ends lost 7 bases at V and 5 bases at J; junction bases unmatched: 7. In nucleotides, the CDR3 is TGTGCCAGCACCACAACTAGCGGGAGGGAGACCGGGGAGCTGTTTTTT. Its translation: CASTTTSGRETGELFF.

This clonotype was seen ten or more times. The chain carries TRBV20-1 and TRBJ1-5; D is unclear. This CDR3 spans 13 amino acids. Trimming took 0 bases from V and 4 from J, leaving 7 bases between them. CDR1 is DFQATT and CDR2 is SNEGSKA in the germline V gene (reference sequence). CDR3 in DNA: TGCAGTGCTAGAGAAGACACAAATCAGCCCCAGCATTTT. This encodes CSAREDTNQPQHF.

The rearrangement joins TRBV10-3 to TRBJ2-1; possibly TRBD2 for D (5 bases). CDR3 size: 14 residues. Germline assignment: CDR1 ENHRY and CDR2 SYGVKD. V lost 3 bases and J lost 2, with 8 bases in between. The DNA of the CDR3 is TGTGCCATCAGTGAAGCGGTCGCCTACAATGAGCAGTTCTTC. This sequence encodes CAISEAVAYNEQFF.

This clonotype was seen many times. The chain links TRBV28 to TRBJ1-3; D uncertain. V dropped 4 bases and J dropped 4 bases, with 11 bases sitting between them. Germline CDR1 is MDHEN and CDR2 is SYDVKM. The CDR3 extends over 14 amino acids. CDR3 sequence (DNA): TGTGCCAGCAGTTCCCCCCCATCGGGAAACACCATATATTTT. Amino acids: CASSSPPSGNTIYF.

The chain couples TRBV18 to TRBJ2-1; 8 nucleotides agree with TRBD1. The V segment lost 3 bases and the J segment 6 bases; nucleotides outside the gene matches: 13. There are 17 residues in the CDR3. The germline gives CDR1 KGHSH, CDR2 LQKENI. Written as DNA, the CDR3 is TGTGCCAGCTCACCCGACCCCCGGGACAGGTTCGGCAATGAGCAGTTCTTC. This codes for CASSPDPRDRFGNEQFF.

This clonotype was seen at least ten times. The chain recombines TRBV5-1 with TRBJ2-3; 7 nucleotides agree with TRBD2. The germline CDR1 and CDR2 sequences are SGHRS and YFSETQ. V lost 1 base to trimming and J lost 2 bases; unmatched junction nucleotides: 7. The CDR3 spans 16 residues. The CDR3 DNA follows: TGCGCCAGCAGCTTGTTGCCTAGCGGAGCCACAGATACGCAGTATTTT. The encoded protein is CASSLLPSGATDTQYF.

This clonotype has at least ten counts. The chain employs TRBV6-2 or TRBV6-3 and TRBJ2-7; the match to TRBD2 covers 11 bases. The J segment lost 3 bases and the V segment lost 2 bases, leaving 3 bases of the junction unmatched. Germline V gives CDR1 MNHEY, CDR2 SVGEGT. CDR3 length: 15 amino acids. CDR3 loop: CASSYRTSGYYEQYF. The CDR3 DNA is TGTGCCAGCAGTTACCGGACTAGCGGGTACTACGAGCAGTACTTC.

This clonotype has ten or more counts. This chain links TRBV12-3 or TRBV12-4 with TRBJ2-7, with TRBD2 as a possible D gene (5 bases). The CDR3 consists of 13 residues. Trimming took off 6 bases at V and 2 bases at J, with 11 bases between the two ends. CDR3 region: CASRTSGAYEQYF. The CDR3 coding sequence is TGTGCCAGCAGGACAAGCGGTGCCTACGAGCAGTACTTC.

This chain links TRBV5-1 with TRBJ2-5, with a possible D match to TRBD1 (5 bases). Germline CDR1 reads SGHRS; CDR2 reads YFSETQ. This CDR3 is 14 amino acids long. Trimming pared 3 bases from V and 5 bases from J, leaving 14 bases between. CDR3 loop: CASSSRAGRETQYF. The CDR3 region has the DNA TGCGCCAGCAGCTCCCGGGCAGGGCGGGAGACCCAGTACTTC.

Of note for this clonotype: A much larger clonotype is one base distant, so this may be a read error. V usage is TRBV20-1 and J usage is TRBJ1-3, with unresolved D. CDR1 DFQATT and CDR2 SNEGSKA come from the germline V gene (reference sequence). The CDR3 is made up of 12 amino acids. Trimming stripped 1 base from V and 5 bases from J, with 6 bases between. The CDR3, as DNA: TGCAGTGCTAGAGGCGGTCGAAACACCATATATTTT. Its translation: CSARGGRNTIYF.

This clonotype was picked up many times. The chain employs TRBV20-1 and TRBJ1-6; no clear D. Germline CDR1 DFQATT, CDR2 SNEGSKA (reference sequence). This CDR3 is 14 amino acids long. V was pared by 8 bases and J by 4 bases, with 15 bases between. The DNA for the CDR3 is TGCAGTTTAACTTCGGCAGCTTATAATTCACCCCTCCACTTT. It is translated as CSLTSAAYNSPLHF.

The chain couples TRBV12-3 or TRBV12-4 to TRBJ1-2, with D possibly being TRBD1 (5 bases). V gave up 6 bases and J gave up 1 base, with 12 bases separating them. The CDR3 extends over 14 amino acids. Here the CDR3 DNA reads TGTGCCAGCAGCCTCGGGGGGAATAACTATGGCTACACCTTC. The encoded protein is CASSLGGNNYGYTF.

There are a few counts of this clonotype. The genes are TRBV20-1 and TRBJ1-2; 7 bases are a match to TRBD1. The V gene's germline CDR1 is DFQATT and CDR2 SNEGSKA (reference sequence). CDR3 size: 14 residues. V was pared by 3 bases and J by 1 base, with 5 bases of the junction left unmatched. CDR3 in DNA: TGCAGTGCTAGGGCCCGGGACAGTAACTATGGCTACACCTTC. Translating it yields CSARARDSNYGYTF.

This clonotype was recorded many times. This chain uses TRBV7-9 with TRBJ1-1; weak D call: TRBD1 (6 bases). V lost 7 bases and J 6 bases, leaving 18 bases between the germline ends. The CDR3 is 14 residues long. The germline gives CDR1 SEHNR, CDR2 FQNEAQ (reference sequence). In DNA form, the CDR3 reads TGTGCCAGCAAAAAGGGATCCAGGGGCGCTGAAGCTTTCTTT. Translating gives CASKKGSRGAEAFF.

This clonotype was observed at least ten times. The chain links TRBV4-3 to TRBJ1-2, with 8 bases lining up with TRBD1. Trimming took 1 base from V and 2 from J; bases not matched to a gene: 9. The length of the CDR3 is 17 residues. Germline V gene sequence: CDR1 LGHNA, CDR2 YSLEER. The CDR3 loop is CASSQGPGTGLNYGYTF. DNA for the CDR3: TGCGCCAGCAGCCAAGGCCCCGGGACAGGTCTAAACTATGGCTACACCTTC.